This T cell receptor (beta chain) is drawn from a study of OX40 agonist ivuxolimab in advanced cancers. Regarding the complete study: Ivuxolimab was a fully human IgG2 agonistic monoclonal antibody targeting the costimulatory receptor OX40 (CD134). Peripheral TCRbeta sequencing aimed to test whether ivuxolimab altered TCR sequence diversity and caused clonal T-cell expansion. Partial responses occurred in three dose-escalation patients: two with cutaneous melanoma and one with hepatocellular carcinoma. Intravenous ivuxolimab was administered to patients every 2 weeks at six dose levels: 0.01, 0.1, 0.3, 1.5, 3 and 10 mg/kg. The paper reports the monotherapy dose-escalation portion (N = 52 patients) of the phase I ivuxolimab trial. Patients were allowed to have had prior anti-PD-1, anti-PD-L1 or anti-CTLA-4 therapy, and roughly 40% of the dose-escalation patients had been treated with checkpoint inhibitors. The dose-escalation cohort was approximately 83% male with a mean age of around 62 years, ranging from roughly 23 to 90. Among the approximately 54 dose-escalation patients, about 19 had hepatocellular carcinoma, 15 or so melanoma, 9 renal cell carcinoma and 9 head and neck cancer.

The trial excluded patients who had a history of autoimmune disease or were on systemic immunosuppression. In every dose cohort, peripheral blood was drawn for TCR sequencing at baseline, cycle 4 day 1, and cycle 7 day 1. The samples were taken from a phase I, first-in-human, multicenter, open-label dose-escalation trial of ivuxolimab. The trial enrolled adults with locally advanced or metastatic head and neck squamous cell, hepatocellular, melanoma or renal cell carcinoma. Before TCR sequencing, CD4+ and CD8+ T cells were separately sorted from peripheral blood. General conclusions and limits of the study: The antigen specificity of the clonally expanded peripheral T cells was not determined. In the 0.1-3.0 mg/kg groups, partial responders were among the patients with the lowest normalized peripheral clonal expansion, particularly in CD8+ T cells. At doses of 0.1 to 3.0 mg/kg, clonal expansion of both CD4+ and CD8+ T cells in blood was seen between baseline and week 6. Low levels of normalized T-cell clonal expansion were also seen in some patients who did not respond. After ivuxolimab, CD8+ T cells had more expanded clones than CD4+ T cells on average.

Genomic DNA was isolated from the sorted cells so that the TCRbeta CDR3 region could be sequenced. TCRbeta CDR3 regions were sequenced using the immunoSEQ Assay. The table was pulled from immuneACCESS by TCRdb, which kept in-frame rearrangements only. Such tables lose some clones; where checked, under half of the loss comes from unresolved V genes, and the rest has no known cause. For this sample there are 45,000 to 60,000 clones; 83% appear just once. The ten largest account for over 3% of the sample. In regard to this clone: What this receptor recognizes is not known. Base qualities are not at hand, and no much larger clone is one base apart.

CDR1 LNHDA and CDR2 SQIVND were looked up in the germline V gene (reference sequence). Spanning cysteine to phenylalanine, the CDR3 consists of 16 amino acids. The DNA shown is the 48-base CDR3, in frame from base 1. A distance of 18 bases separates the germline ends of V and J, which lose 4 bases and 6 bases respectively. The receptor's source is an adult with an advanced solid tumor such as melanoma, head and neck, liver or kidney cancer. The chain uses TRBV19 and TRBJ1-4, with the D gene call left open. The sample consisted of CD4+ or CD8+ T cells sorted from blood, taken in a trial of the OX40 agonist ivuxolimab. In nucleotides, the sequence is TGTGCCAGTAGTACCCCGCTTAGGGCGGAGGATGAAAAACTGTTTTTT. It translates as CASSTPLRAEDEKLFF.